The rows below give T cell receptor beta chains drawn from one sample of a study of metastatic and nonmetastatic thyroid tumors. TCRdb re-analyzed the PCR reads through MiXCR. Among 30,000 to 40,000 clones listed, about 30% were seen once. Sequencing was carried out using tumor tissue. The receptors here all came from a female donor with papillary thyroid cancer or a benign thyroid nodule (not recorded which). Some clones in this sample may be carry-over from other donors' samples. CDR3s include the opening cysteine and the closing phenylalanine or tryptophan. D genes are given only for firm matches. Expanded clones are given a class, and other clones once, few, many or no size at all.

D: -; V: TRBV6-4; J: TRBJ2-1; size: few; DNA: TGTGCCAGCAGTGACCGCGACTCCTGTGAGCAGTTCTTC; CDR3: CASSDRDSCEQFF
D: -; V: TRBV4-1; J: TRBJ2-1; size: few; DNA: TGCGCCAGCAGCCAGTTAGCAGGTAGTTACAATGAGCAGTTCTTC; CDR3: CASSQLAGSYNEQFF
D: -; V: TRBV5-8; J: TRBJ2-7; size: large; DNA: TGTGCCAGCAGACTGGACGGCAGCTCCTACGAGCAGTACTTC; CDR3: CASRLDGSSYEQYF
D: -; V: TRBV19; J: TRBJ2-1; size: -; DNA: TGTGCCAGTATGAGGGGGGCCACCTCCTACAATGAGCAGTTCTTC; CDR3: CASMRGATSYNEQFF
D: TRBD1; V: TRBV10-1; J: TRBJ1-1; size: -; DNA: TGCGCCAGCAGCCCACAGGGGATGGGGACTGAAGCTTTCTTT; CDR3: CASSPQGMGTEAFF
D: -; V: TRBV24-1; J: TRBJ2-2; size: -; DNA: TGTGCCACCAGTGGTGCGCCAGGGGGGACCGTGGAGCTGTTTTTT; CDR3: CATSGAPGGTVELFF
D: -; V: TRBV5-1; J: TRBJ1-1; size: -; DNA: TGCGCCAGCAGACTGGACAAGAACACTGAAGCTTTCTTT; CDR3: CASRLDKNTEAFF
D: -; V: TRBV2; J: TRBJ2-3; size: few; DNA: TGTGCCAGCAACCGGGATTCCTCGTTCGCAGATACGCAGTATTTT; CDR3: CASNRDSSFADTQYF
D: -; V: TRBV6-1; J: TRBJ1-1; size: -; DNA: TGTGCCAGCAGCCCACCGGTAGGGGACACTGAAGCTTTCTTT; CDR3: CASSPPVGDTEAFF
D: -; V: TRBV6-6; J: TRBJ1-4; size: few; DNA: TGTGCCAGCAGTTACTCTTTCACAGCAACTAATGAAAAACTGTTTTTT; CDR3: CASSYSFTATNEKLFF
D: TRBD1; V: TRBV6-1; J: TRBJ1-5; size: few; DNA: TGTGCCAGCAATGGACAGGGCGGCAATCAGCCCCAGCATTTT; CDR3: CASNGQGGNQPQHF
D: -; V: TRBV2; J: TRBJ1-1; size: -; DNA: TGTGCCAGCAAAGCGCGATCGGACATGAACACTGAAGCTTTCTTT; CDR3: CASKARSDMNTEAFF
D: -; V: TRBV20-1; J: TRBJ2-7; size: -; DNA: TGCAGTGCTAGCGGATCCTACGAGCAGTACTTC; CDR3: CSASGSYEQYF
D: -; V: TRBV28; J: TRBJ1-1; size: many; DNA: TGTGCCAGCAGTTTATCACCAGGGTCGATGAACACTGAAGCTTTCTTT; CDR3: CASSLSPGSMNTEAFF
D: -; V: TRBV6-4; J: TRBJ2-3; size: few; DNA: TGTGCCAGCAGCGCAGTAGCGGAGCGCACAGATACGCAGTATTTT; CDR3: CASSAVAERTDTQYF
D: -; V: TRBV6-1; J: TRBJ1-6; size: -; DNA: TGTGCCACCTCCTCGGGGCCCTATAATTCACCCCTCCACTTT; CDR3: CATSSGPYNSPLHF
D: -; V: TRBV6-1; J: TRBJ1-1; size: few; DNA: TGTGCCAGCAGTCCCCTCGGGGGGTCGCCAAACACTGAAGCTTTCTTT; CDR3: CASSPLGGSPNTEAFF
D: -; V: TRBV20-1; J: TRBJ1-5; size: -; DNA: TGCAGTGCTCTACGGGACGCCAATCAGCCCCAGCATTTT; CDR3: CSALRDANQPQHF
D: TRBD1; V: TRBV6-1; J: TRBJ2-2; size: many; DNA: TGTGCCAGCAGTGACAAGGGGGCCACCGGGGAGCTGTTTTTT; CDR3: CASSDKGATGELFF
D: -; V: TRBV12-3/TRBV12-4; J: TRBJ2-2; size: -; DNA: TGTGCCAGCAGCCCTCTGGGAGTCAACACCGGGGAGCTGTTTTTT; CDR3: CASSPLGVNTGELFF
D: -; V: TRBV7-8; J: TRBJ1-4; size: -; DNA: TGTGCCAGCAGCCAGCCGGACGGGGCAACTAATGAAAAACTGTTTTTT; CDR3: CASSQPDGATNEKLFF
D: TRBD2; V: TRBV27; J: TRBJ2-7; size: few; DNA: TGTGCCAGCAGTAAGACTAGCGGGAGCTACGAGCAGTACTTC; CDR3: CASSKTSGSYEQYF
D: -; V: TRBV6-1; J: TRBJ2-1; size: few; DNA: TGTGCCAGCAGAGGTAGAAATGAGCAGTTCTTC; CDR3: CASRGRNEQFF
D: TRBD2; V: TRBV20-1; J: TRBJ2-1; size: few; DNA: TGCAGTGCGAATAGCGGGAGGGTTGCCTACAATGAGCAGTTCTTC; CDR3: CSANSGRVAYNEQFF
D: -; V: TRBV6-1; J: TRBJ1-3; size: -; DNA: TGTGCCAGCAGTGAACAGGGATCTGGGGGAAACACCATATATTTT; CDR3: CASSEQGSGGNTIYF
D: -; V: TRBV19; J: TRBJ1-6; size: few; DNA: TGTGCCAGTAGGCTCCAGGGAAATTCACCCCTCCACTTT; CDR3: CASRLQGNSPLHF
D: TRBD2; V: TRBV6-5; J: TRBJ2-2; size: -; DNA: TGTGCCAGCAGTTACGTGGGACTAGCGGGAGTACGAACCGGGGAGCTGTTTTTT; CDR3: CASSYVGLAGVRTGELFF
D: -; V: TRBV6-5; J: TRBJ1-2; size: -; DNA: TGTGCCAGCCGTTCAGGTGGGCTGGCTAACTATGGCTACACCTTC; CDR3: CASRSGGLANYGYTF
D: -; V: TRBV28; J: TRBJ1-2; size: few; DNA: TGTGCCAGCAGTTTACGGACATCTTCTAACTATGGCTACACCTTC; CDR3: CASSLRTSSNYGYTF
D: -; V: TRBV5-1; J: TRBJ1-1; size: -; DNA: TGCGCCAGCAGCCCCTTGGGAGGGTCTGAAGCTTTCTTT; CDR3: CASSPLGGSEAFF
D: -; V: TRBV12-3/TRBV12-4; J: TRBJ1-2; size: few; DNA: TGTGCCAGCACCAATAGGGGGGGCAGTTATGGCTACACCTTC; CDR3: CASTNRGGSYGYTF
D: -; V: TRBV2; J: TRBJ1-2; size: few; DNA: TGTGCCAGCAGAGTGCTTGGAAACTATGGCTACACCTTC; CDR3: CASRVLGNYGYTF
D: -; V: TRBV28; J: TRBJ2-5; size: -; DNA: TGTGCCAGCAGTTTGGGGGTCCTTCTCGGGGAGACCCAGTACTTC; CDR3: CASSLGVLLGETQYF
D: TRBD1; V: TRBV5-1; J: TRBJ2-2; size: -; DNA: TGCGCCAGCAGTTTCGGGACAGGGGTAACCGGGGAGCTGTTTTTT; CDR3: CASSFGTGVTGELFF
D: TRBD2; V: TRBV7-2; J: TRBJ2-3; size: -; DNA: TGTGCCAGCAGCTTAGCGCGGGGGTCGGATACGCAGTATTTT; CDR3: CASSLARGSDTQYF
D: TRBD1; V: TRBV11-2; J: TRBJ2-2; size: -; DNA: TGTGCCAGCAGCCGAACAGGGGGCTGGCTTCGGGGCACCGGGGAGCTGTTTTTT; CDR3: CASSRTGGWLRGTGELFF
D: -; V: TRBV7-2; J: TRBJ2-7; size: many; DNA: TGTGCCAGCAGCCCCGGACCTTACTACGAGCAGTACTTC; CDR3: CASSPGPYYEQYF
D: TRBD1; V: TRBV20-1; J: TRBJ1-2; size: -; DNA: TGCAGTGCAAACGAACCGGGACAGGGGGCGGCGGGCTACACCTTC; CDR3: CSANEPGQGAAGYTF
D: -; V: TRBV2; J: TRBJ1-2; size: -; DNA: TGTGCCAGCAGTGAATTGGCAACCGGCAACTATGGCTACACCTTC; CDR3: CASSELATGNYGYTF
D: -; V: TRBV20-1; J: TRBJ1-6; size: -; DNA: TGCAGTGCTAGAGGACCACCCCTCCACTTT; CDR3: CSARGPPLHF
D: -; V: TRBV30; J: TRBJ1-2; size: -; DNA: TGTGCCTGGAGTGTAGGAGCAGGGGCAGTGTATGGCTACACCTTC; CDR3: CAWSVGAGAVYGYTF
D: -; V: TRBV6-2/TRBV6-3; J: TRBJ1-5; size: few; DNA: TGTGCCAGCAGTTCCCATATCATTACCGGGACGGATAATCAGCCCCAGCATTTT; CDR3: CASSSHIITGTDNQPQHF
D: -; V: TRBV20-1; J: TRBJ2-1; size: few; DNA: TGCAGTGCTAGAGTTACCAATGAGCAGTTCTTC; CDR3: CSARVTNEQFF
D: -; V: TRBV7-2; J: TRBJ1-6; size: -; DNA: TGTGCCAGCAGGCTTGGGACCGCCACGTCTAGCCTCCACTTT; CDR3: CASRLGTATSSLHF
D: -; V: TRBV12-3/TRBV12-4; J: TRBJ2-7; size: -; DNA: TGTGCCAGCAGTTTTCAGGGTTGGCGAGAGCAGTACTTC; CDR3: CASSFQGWREQYF